Below, one TCR beta chain is given with its context. This sample is part of a study of blood T cell repertoires in COVID-19. The overall study: Both acute and convalescent COVID-19 samples were obtained from the United States, Italy and Spain. Sample material is recorded as cDNA or gDNA derived from T cells, B-cell-depleted T cells, or PBMCs.

Original handling: Reference gene primer amplification gave estimated nucleated cell counts. Measured with immunoSEQ multiplex PCR; TCRdb has only the in-frame clones, and not every one. That table is the source of V, J and clone size, and D and trimming were worked out from the DNA. Of some 140,000 clones listed, around 87% are singletons. Material: peripheral blood. The source of this sequence is a man over 45 with active COVID-19.

The CDR3 sequence: CASNQDRVLMNTEAFF. The CDR3 DNA reads TGTGCCAGCAACCAAGACAGGGTTCTTATGAACACTGAAGCTTTCTTT. The rearrangement uses TRBV21-1 and TRBJ1-1; the table's D call of TRBD1 was not tested on the DNA. TRBV21-1 is flagged as a pseudogene. This CDR3 is built from 16 residues.